The clone carrying this T cell receptor (beta chain) appeared many times. The antigen remains undetermined. The data belong to a study of T cells in Graves' hyperthyroidism and ophthalmopathy. General study results and limits: Most expanded thyroid clonotypes above 0.001 recurred in blood.

RNA transcripts gave rise to amplified TCR beta CDR3 regions. First-round RT-PCR with HTBI primers amplified the TCR CDR3 region. TCRdb redid the calling of the multiplex PCR reads with MiXCR, one entry per CDR3 protein. The sample records over 250,000 distinct CDR3 sequences, less than 30% being singletons. This CDR3 comprises 16 residues. The J segment lost 3 bases and the V segment lost 3 bases, leaving 14 bases of the junction unmatched. Germline values: CDR1 DFQATT, CDR2 SNEGSKA (reference sequence). Blood was obtained at the first hyperthyroidism diagnosis, which preceded any ophthalmopathy symptoms.

The receptor was isolated from a man between 40 and 49 years old with Graves' hyperthyroidism that later progressed to Graves' ophthalmopathy. V is TRBV20-1 and J is TRBJ2-7; 7 nucleotides match TRBD2. The specimen was blood. The CDR3 here is CSASTSRGAGLYEQYF. The CDR3 nucleotides read TGCAGTGCTAGTACCTCCCGGGGAGCGGGACTCTACGAGCAGTACTTC.